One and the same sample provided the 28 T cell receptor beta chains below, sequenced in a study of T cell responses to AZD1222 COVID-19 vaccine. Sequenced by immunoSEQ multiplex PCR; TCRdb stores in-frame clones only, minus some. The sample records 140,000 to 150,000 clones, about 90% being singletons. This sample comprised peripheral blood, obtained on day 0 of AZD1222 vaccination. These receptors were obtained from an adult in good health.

For the CDR3, the DNA is TGTGCCAGTACAGGGGCCGACGAGCAGTACTTC. This sequence encodes CASTGADEQYF. The V gene is TRBV6-5, the J gene TRBJ2-7; 7 nucleotides align to TRBD1. This CDR3 contains 11 residues. J lost 5 bases, V lost 9 bases, and 4 bases had no gene match. Germline-derived CDR1 and CDR2 are MNHEY and SVGAGI.

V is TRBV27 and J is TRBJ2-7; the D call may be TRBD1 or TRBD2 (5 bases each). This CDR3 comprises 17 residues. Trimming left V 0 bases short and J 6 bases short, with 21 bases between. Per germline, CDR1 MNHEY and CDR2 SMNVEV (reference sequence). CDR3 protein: CASSLSGPAGPRGEQYF. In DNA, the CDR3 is TGTGCCAGCAGTTTATCCGGCCCGGCAGGGCCCCGGGGCGAGCAGTACTTC.

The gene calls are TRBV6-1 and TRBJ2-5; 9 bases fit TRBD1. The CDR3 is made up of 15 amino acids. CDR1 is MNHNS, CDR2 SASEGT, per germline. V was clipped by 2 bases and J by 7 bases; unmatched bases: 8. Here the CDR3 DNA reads TGTGCCAGCAGTGAAAGGGACAGGGTTAAAGGGACCCAGTACTTC. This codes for CASSERDRVKGTQYF.

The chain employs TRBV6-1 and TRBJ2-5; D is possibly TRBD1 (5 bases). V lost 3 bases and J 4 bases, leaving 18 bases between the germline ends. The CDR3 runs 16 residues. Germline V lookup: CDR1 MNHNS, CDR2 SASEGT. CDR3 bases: TGTGCCAGCAGTGACGTGGGTCCAGGGATCGGAGAGACCCAGTACTTC. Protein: CASSDVGPGIGETQYF.

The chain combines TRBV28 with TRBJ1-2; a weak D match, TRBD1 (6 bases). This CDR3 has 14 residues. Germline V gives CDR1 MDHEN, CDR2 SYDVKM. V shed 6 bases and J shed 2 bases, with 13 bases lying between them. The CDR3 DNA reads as TGTGCCAGCAGCCCACGGACAGCGAACTATGGCTACACCTTC. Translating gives CASSPRTANYGYTF.

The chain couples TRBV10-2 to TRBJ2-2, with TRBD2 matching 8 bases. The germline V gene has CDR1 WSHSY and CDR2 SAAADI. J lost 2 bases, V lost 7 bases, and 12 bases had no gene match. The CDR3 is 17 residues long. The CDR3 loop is CASTRGRPLYNTGELFF. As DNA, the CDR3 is TGCGCCAGCACCCGCGGGAGGCCCCTATATAACACCGGGGAGCTGTTTTTT.

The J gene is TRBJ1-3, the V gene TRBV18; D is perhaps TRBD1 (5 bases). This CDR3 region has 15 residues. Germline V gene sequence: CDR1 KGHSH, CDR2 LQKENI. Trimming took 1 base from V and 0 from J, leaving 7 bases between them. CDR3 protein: CASSPLQASGNTIYF. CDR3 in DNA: TGTGCCAGCTCACCACTACAGGCCTCTGGAAACACCATATATTTT.

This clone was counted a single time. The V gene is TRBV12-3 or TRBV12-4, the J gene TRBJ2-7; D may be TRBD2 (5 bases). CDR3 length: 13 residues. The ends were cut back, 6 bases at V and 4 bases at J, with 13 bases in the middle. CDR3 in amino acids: CASSAGALYEQYF. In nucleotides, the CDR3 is TGTGCCAGCAGCGCGGGTGCCCTATACGAGCAGTACTTC.

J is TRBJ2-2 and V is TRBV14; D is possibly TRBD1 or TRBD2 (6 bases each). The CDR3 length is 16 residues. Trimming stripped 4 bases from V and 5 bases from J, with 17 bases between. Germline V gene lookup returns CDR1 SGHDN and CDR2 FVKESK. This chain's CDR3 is CASSLRGAEGTGELFF. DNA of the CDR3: TGTGCCAGCAGCCTTAGGGGGGCCGAGGGGACCGGGGAGCTGTTTTTT. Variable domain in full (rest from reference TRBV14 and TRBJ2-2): EAGVTQFPSHSVIEKGQTVTLRCDPISGHDNLYWYRRVMGKEIKFLLHFVKESKQDESGMPNNRFLAERTGGTYSTLKVQPAELEDSGVYFCASSLRGAEGTGELFFGEGSRLTVL.

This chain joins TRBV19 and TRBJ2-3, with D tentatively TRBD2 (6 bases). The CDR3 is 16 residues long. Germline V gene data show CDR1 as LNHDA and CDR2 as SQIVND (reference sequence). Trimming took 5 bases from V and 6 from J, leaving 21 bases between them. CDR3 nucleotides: TGTGCCAGTAGTTTCCAGGGACTCCCGAGGGTTGATACGCAGTATTTT. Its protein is CASSFQGLPRVDTQYF. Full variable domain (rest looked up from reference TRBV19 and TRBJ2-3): DGGITQSPKYLFRKEGQNVTLSCEQNLNHDAMYWYRQDPGQGLRLIYYSQIVNDFQKGDIAEGYSVSREKKESFPLTVTSAQKNPTAFYLCASSFQGLPRVDTQYFGPGTRLTVL.

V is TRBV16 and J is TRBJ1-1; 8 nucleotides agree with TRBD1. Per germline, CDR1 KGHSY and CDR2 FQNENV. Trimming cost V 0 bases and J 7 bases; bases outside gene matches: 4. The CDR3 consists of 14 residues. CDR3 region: CASSQSVQGGEAFF. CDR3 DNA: TGTGCCAGCAGCCAATCTGTACAGGGGGGTGAAGCTTTCTTT.

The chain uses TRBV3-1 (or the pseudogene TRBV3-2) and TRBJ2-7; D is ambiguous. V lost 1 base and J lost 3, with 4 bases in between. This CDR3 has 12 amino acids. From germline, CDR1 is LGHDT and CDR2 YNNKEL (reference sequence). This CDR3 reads CASSQGFYEQYF. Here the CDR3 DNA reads TGTGCCAGCAGCCAAGGGTTCTACGAGCAGTACTTC.

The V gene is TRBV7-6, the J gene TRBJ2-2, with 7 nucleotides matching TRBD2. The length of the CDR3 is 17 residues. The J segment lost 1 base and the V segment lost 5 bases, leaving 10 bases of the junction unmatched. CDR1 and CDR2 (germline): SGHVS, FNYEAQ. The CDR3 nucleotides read TGTGCCAGCAGCCCCGGTTGGAGCGGGGAGAACACCGGGGAGCTGTTTTTT. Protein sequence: CASSPGWSGENTGELFF.

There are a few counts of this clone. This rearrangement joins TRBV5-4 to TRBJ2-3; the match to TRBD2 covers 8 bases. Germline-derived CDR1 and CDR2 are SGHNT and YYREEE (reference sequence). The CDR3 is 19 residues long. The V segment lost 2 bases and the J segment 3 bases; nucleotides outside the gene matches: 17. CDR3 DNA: TGTGCCAGCAGCTTAGCCAGCGGGCGGGGGGTAGCCACAACAGATACGCAGTATTTT. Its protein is CASSLASGRGVATTDTQYF.

This CDR3 reads CASSVSASTDTQYF. CDR3 DNA sequence: TGTGCCAGCAGCGTATCAGCCTCCACAGATACGCAGTATTTT. The V gene is TRBV9, the J gene TRBJ2-3, with unresolved D. V lost 1 base, J lost 2 bases, and 8 bases lay in between. Germline loops: CDR1 SGDLS, CDR2 YYNGEE. The CDR3 totals 14 residues.

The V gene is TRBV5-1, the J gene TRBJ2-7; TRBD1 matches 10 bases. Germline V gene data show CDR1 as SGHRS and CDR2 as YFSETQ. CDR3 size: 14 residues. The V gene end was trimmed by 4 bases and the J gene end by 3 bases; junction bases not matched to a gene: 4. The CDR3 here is CASSGQGVYYEQYF. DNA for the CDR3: TGCGCCAGCAGCGGACAGGGGGTCTACTACGAGCAGTACTTC.

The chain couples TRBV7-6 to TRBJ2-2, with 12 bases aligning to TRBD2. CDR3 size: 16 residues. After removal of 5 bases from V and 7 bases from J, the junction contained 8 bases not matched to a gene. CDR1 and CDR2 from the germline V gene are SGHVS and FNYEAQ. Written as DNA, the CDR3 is TGTGCCAGCAGCCCGCAACTAGCGGGAGGACGCGGGGAGCTGTTTTTT. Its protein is CASSPQLAGGRGELFF.

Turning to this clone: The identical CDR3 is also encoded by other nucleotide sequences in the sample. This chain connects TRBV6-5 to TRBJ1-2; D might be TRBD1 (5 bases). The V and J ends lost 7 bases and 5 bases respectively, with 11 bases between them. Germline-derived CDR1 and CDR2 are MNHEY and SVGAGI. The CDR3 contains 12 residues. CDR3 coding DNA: TGTGCCAGCAACAGGCAGGCTTATGGCTACACCTTC. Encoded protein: CASNRQAYGYTF.

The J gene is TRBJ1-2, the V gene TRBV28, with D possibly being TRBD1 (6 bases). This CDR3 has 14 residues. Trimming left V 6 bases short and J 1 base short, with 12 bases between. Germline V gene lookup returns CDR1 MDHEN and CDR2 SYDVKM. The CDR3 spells CASRGAGINYGYTF. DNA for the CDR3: TGTGCCAGCAGGGGGGCGGGGATTAACTATGGCTACACCTTC.

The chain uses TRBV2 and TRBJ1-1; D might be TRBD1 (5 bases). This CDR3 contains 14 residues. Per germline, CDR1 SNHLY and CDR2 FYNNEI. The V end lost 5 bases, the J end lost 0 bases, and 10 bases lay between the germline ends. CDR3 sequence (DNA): TGTGCCAGCAGTTACAGGAGAATGAACACTGAAGCTTTCTTT. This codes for CASSYRRMNTEAFF.

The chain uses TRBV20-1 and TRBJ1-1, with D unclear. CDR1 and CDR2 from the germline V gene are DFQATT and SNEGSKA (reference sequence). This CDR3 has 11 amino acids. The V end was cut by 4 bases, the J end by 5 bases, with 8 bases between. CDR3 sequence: CSATRRTEAFF. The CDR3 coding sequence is TGCAGTGCTACCAGGAGGACTGAAGCTTTCTTT.

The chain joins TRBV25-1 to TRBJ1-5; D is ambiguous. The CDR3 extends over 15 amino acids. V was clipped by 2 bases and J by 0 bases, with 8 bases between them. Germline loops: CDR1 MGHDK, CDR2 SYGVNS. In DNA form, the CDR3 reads TGTGCCAGCAGTGAAGGCGGTTATAGCAATCAGCCCCAGCATTTT. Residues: CASSEGGYSNQPQHF.

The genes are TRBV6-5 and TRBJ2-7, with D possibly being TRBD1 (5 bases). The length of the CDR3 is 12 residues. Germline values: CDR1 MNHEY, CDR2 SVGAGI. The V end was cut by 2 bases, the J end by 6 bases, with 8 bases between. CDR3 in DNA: TGTGCCAGCAGTTACCCAGGGTCCGAGCAGTACTTC. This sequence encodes CASSYPGSEQYF.

CDR3 in DNA: TGTGCCAGCAGCTCCGGACGGACCTCTGGGGCCAACGTCCTGACTTTC. It encodes CASSSGRTSGANVLTF. This sequence joins TRBV7-2 and TRBJ2-6, with D unclear. Per germline, CDR1 SGHTA and CDR2 FQGNSA. CDR3 length: 16 amino acids. Trimming left V 4 bases short and J 0 bases short, with 10 bases between. The variable domain in full, completed from reference TRBV7-2 and TRBJ2-6, reads GAGVSQSPSNKVTEKGKDVELRCDPISGHTALYWYRQSLGQGLEFLIYFQGNSAPDKSGLPSDRFSAERTGGSVSTLTIQRTQQEDSAVYLCASSSGRTSGANVLTFGAGSRLTVL.

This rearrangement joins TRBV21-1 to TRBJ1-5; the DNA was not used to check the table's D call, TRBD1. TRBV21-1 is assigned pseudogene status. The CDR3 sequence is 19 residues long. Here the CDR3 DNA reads TGTGCCAGCACCTCCCCGGGCAGGGAAGGCGTGTTGAGCAATCAGCCCCAGCATTTT. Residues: CASTSPGREGVLSNQPQHF.

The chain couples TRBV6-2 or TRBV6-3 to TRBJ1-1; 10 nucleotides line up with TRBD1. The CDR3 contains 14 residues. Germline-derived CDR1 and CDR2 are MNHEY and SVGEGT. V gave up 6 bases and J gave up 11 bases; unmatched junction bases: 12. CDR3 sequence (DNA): TGTGCCAGCAGCGAGAGGGACAGGGGAATAAACGCTTTCTTT. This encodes CASSERDRGINAFF.

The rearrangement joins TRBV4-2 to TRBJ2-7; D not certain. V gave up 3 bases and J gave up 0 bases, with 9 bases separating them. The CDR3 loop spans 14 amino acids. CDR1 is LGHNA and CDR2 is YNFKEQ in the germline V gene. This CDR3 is CASSQLRSSYEQYF. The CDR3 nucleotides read TGTGCCAGCAGCCAGTTACGTTCCTCCTACGAGCAGTACTTC.

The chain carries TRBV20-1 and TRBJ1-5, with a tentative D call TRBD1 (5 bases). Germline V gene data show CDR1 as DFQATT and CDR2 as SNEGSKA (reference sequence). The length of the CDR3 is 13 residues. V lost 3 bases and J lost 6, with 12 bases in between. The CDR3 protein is CSASQGSGQPQHF. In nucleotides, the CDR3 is TGCAGTGCTAGTCAGGGATCCGGTCAGCCCCAGCATTTT.